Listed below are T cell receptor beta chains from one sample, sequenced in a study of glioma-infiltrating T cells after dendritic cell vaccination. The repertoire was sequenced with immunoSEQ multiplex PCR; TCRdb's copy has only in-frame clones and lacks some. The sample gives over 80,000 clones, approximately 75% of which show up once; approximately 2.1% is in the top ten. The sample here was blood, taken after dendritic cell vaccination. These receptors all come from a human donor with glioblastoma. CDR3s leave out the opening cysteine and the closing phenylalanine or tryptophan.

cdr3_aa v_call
ASSLVSLSSYNEQF TRBV7-9
ASSLGSSGYNEQF TRBV5-1
ASSHPRGQGADTGELF TRBV5-1
ASRQGGENGEQF TRBV7-8
ASSLRGTEAF TRBV7-9
ASSYSMPGTDEKLF TRBV6-6
ASSNQAGYT TRBV5-1
ASSDSSRDRGRKLF TRBV6-4
ASTRQSSGTEAF TRBV2
ASRADRGSNQPQH TRBV6-5
ALRQGTTGELF TRBV10-3
ASSVRGGTTDTQY TRBV13
ASSSGAGNTIY TRBV11-2
ASSEATNYGYT TRBV6-1
ASSIDARTGGHTEAF TRBV19
ASSLKLQGAYSYEQY TRBV19
ASSPGTGTVEKLF TRBV5-1
ASSEGPGVGGNQPQH TRBV6-1
ASSQDGAGSYNEQF TRBV4-1
ASSFDPGDTGELF TRBV5-1